This note documents a single TCR beta chain sequence. Its antigen is unknown. The source of the sample is a study of human T cells and chemical hapten exposure. Germline-derived CDR1 and CDR2 are LNHDA and SQIVND (reference sequence). V was shortened by 3 bases and J by 4 bases, with 6 bases between the two germline ends. The length of the CDR3 is 12 residues. TCRdb re-analysed the RACE reads in MiXCR, keeping a single row per CDR3 protein. The data hold some 400,000 distinct CDR3 sequences, with nearly 5% observed a single time. The time point here: patch test 1, 2 weeks after DPC sensitization. The treatment here: therapeutic diphenylcyclopropenone sensitization with weekly scalp DPC. Study-level findings and limits: There was alopecia in the donors, so their immune response may differ from that of healthy people.

This sequence joins TRBV19 and TRBJ2-5; D gene uncertain. The receptor was derived from a woman in her forties or fifties with alopecia areata. Some clones in this sample may be carry-over from other donors' samples. The sequencing here drew on whole blood, taken in connection with sensitization to the hapten diphenylcyclopropenone (DPC). The CDR3 here is CASSIWGETQYF. The DNA for the CDR3 is TGTGCCAGTAGTATCTGGGGAGAGACCCAGTACTTC.